Ten or more counts support the clone carrying this T cell receptor (beta chain). V was pared by 11 bases and J by 6 bases, with 8 bases of the junction left unmatched. CDR3 size: 13 residues. This specimen comes from a study of Graves' ophthalmopathy and Graves' hyperthyroidism. Beta-chain TCR CDR3 regions were amplified from RNA transcripts. First-round RT-PCR used HTBI primers; second-round multiplex PCR followed. From the multiplex PCR reads, TCRdb called clonotypes with MiXCR, one entry per CDR3 protein. There are some 360,000 distinct CDR3 sequences in the sample; 17% occur only once, and roughly 2.6% lies in the top ten.

The receptor's source is an adult woman with stable Graves' hyperthyroidism. The V gene is TRBV12-3 or TRBV12-4, the J gene TRBJ1-5, with TRBD1 matching 9 bases. Material for sequencing was peripheral blood. The CDR3 here is CAGEDRGSQPQHF. In nucleotides, the CDR3 is TGTGCCGGGGAAGACAGGGGGAGTCAGCCCCAGCATTTT.